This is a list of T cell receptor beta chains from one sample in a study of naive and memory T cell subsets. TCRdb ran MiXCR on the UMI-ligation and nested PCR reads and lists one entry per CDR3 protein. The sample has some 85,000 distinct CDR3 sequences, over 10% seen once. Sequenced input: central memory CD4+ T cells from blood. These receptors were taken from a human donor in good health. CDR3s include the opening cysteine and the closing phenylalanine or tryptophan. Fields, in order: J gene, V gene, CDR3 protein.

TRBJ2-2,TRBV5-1,CASSLEGGTGELFF
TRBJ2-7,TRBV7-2,CASSAGTSGLYEQYF
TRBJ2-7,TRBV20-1,CSAGPRGAGGQEQYF
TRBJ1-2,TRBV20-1,CSARPDANYGYTF
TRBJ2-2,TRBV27,CASEGALMNTGELFF
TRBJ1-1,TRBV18,CASSPPGRGRTEAFF
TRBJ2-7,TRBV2,CASSAGFYEQYF
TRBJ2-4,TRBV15,CATSRAEAAKNIQYF
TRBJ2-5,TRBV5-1,CASSPGIGSPTQETQYF
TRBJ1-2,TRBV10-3,CATRTGSSGYTF
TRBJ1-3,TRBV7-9,CASSAISGNTIYF
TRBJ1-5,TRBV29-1,CSVNKGPNQPQHF
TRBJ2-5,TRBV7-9,CASSQGGHTKETQYF
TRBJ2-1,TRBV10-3,CATGLAGSTPYNEQFF
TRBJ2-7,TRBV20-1,CSATPPAGSGHEQYF
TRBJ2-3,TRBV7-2,CASSSDWGGSTDTQYF
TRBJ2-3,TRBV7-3,CASSLNRVSTDTQYF
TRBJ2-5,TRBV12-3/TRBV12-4,CASSLSGGIQETQYF
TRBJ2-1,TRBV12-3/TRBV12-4,CASSLKVGNEQFF
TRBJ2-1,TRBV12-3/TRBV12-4,CASSSGRASDEQFF
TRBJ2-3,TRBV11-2,CASSPDRWNFEF
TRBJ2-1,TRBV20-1,CSGPCYNEQFF
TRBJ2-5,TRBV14,CASSQAYGTSAQETQYF
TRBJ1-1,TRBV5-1,CASSLGGSASSFTEAFF
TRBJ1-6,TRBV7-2,CASSTGQVYNSPLHF
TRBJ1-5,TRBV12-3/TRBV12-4,CASSRDRSNQPQHF
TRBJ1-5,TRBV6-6,CASSPTGGSNQPQHF
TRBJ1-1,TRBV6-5,CASRGGGTGGREAFF
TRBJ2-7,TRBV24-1,CATSDARTSGRYEQYF
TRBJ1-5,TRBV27,CASSTSRLNQPQHF
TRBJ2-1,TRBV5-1,CASSFGLAGNNEQFF
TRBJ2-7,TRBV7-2,CASSLSTEQYF
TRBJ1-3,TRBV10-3,CAISEERDGNTIYF
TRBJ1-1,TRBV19,CASRPTGPNTEAFF
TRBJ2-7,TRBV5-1,CASSLAGGISHYEQYF
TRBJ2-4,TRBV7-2,CASSPDSQLAKNIQYF
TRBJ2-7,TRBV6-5,CASRPNPELAGADEQYF